The 10 T cell receptor beta chains listed next were all sequenced from one sample in a study of blood T cells in healthy people across ages (dated by TCRdb to 2015 to 2017). Libraries were constructed by 5' RACE. Data came from an Illumina HiSeq 2500. A second PCR of about 7 to 12 cycles was run with a J-beta primer mix and a sample-barcoded 5' primer. TCRdb applied fastp at Q25 and MiXCR to the public reads, then kept only in-frame beta chains. CDR3 protein sequences are deduplicated, and each keeps its most common genes and DNA. Within this sample are some 890,000 distinct CDR3 sequences, with roughly 29% of them counted one time only. 9.5% to 13% of the sample lies in the top ten. The sample also formed part of further work on T cells of mothers and their children.

The source material was blood. Receptor source: a middle-aged woman in good health.

This rearrangement joins TRBV18 to TRBJ1-1, with D possibly being TRBD1 (6 bases). The CDR3 covers 16 residues. V was clipped by 1 base and J by 0 bases, with 12 bases between them. Looked up from germline, CDR1 is KGHSH and CDR2 is LQKENI. DNA for the CDR3: TGTGCCAGCTCACCACTAACAGGGACGGTGAACACTGAAGCTTTCTTT. Protein product: CASSPLTGTVNTEAFF.

This clonotype was counted a single time. The J gene is TRBJ2-5, the V gene TRBV10-3; weak D call: TRBD1 (6 bases). V lost 8 bases to trimming and J lost 5 bases, with 9 bases between them. Germline loops: CDR1 ENHRY, CDR2 SYGVKD. The CDR3 has 11 amino acids. The CDR3 loop is CAIGDTETQYF. CDR3 sequence (DNA): TGTGCCATCGGGGACACCGAGACCCAGTACTTC.

The gene calls are TRBV3-1 and TRBJ1-6; possibly TRBD1 for D (6 bases). Germline values: CDR1 LGHDT, CDR2 YNNKEL (reference sequence). V was shortened by 3 bases and J by 9 bases, with 9 bases between the two germline ends. The CDR3 runs to 13 residues. The CDR3 DNA follows: TGTGCCAGCAGCCAGGACAGTGGTTCACCCCTCCACTTT. Amino acid sequence: CASSQDSGSPLHF.

Concerning this clonotype: One junction end disagrees with the germline gene, perhaps due to a read error. The rearrangement joins TRBV12-3 or TRBV12-4 to TRBJ2-3, with a possible D match to TRBD2 (6 bases). The CDR3 extends over 15 amino acids. CDR3: CVSFVEGSRTDTQYF. In DNA form, the CDR3 reads TGTGTCAGCTTCGTGGAGGGTTCGAGAACAGATACGCAGTATTTT.

In this sample, this clonotype turned up a few times. The CDR3 protein is CASSLSPSQTQETQYF. CDR3 DNA sequence: TGCGCCAGCAGCTTATCTCCTTCCCAGACCCAAGAGACCCAGTACTTC. V gene TRBV5-1 combines with J gene TRBJ2-5; D is unresolved. V was clipped by 2 bases and J by 1 base, with 15 bases between them. Germline lookup yields CDR1 SGHRS and CDR2 YFSETQ. The CDR3 is 16 residues long.

This clonotype has ten or more counts. The V and J genes are TRBV5-1 and TRBJ2-7; unclear D gene. The germline gives CDR1 SGHRS, CDR2 YFSETQ. The CDR3 extends over 12 amino acids. Trimming took 6 bases from V and 0 from J, leaving 7 bases between them. CDR3 residues: CASKENSYEQYF. The CDR3 bases are TGCGCCAGCAAGGAGAACTCCTACGAGCAGTACTTC.

This clonotype was detected many times. One end of the junction is discordant with germline, which a read error may explain. The V and J genes are TRBV5-4 and TRBJ2-7; D is unclear. The CDR3 length is 14 residues. Germline-derived CDR1 and CDR2 are SGHNT and YYREEE (reference sequence). In DNA, the CDR3 is TGTGCCAGTAGCTTGTCAAGCAACCCCTACGAGCAGTACTTC. Translated, it gives CASSLSSNPYEQYF.

This chain links TRBV7-2 with TRBJ1-3; no clear D gene. The V and J ends lost 5 bases and 6 bases respectively, with 17 bases between them. CDR3 length: 15 residues. The germline gives CDR1 SGHTA, CDR2 FQGNSA. The CDR3 here is CASSRGEVLENTIYF. DNA for the CDR3: TGTGCCAGCAGCCGCGGGGAGGTGTTGGAAAACACCATATATTTT.

This clonotype showed up just a few times. V and J are TRBV5-5 and TRBJ2-6, with D maybe TRBD1 (6 bases). V lost 3 bases and J lost 2, with 12 bases in between. Germline loops: CDR1 SGHKS, CDR2 YYEKEE (reference sequence). This CDR3 contains 16 residues. The CDR3 sequence is CASSSLGGPGANVLTF. For the CDR3, the DNA is TGTGCCAGCAGCTCCCTTGGGGGCCCTGGGGCCAACGTCCTGACTTTC.

This clonotype was recorded at least ten times. The chain is built from TRBV5-6 and TRBJ2-7; D unresolved. Trimming shortened V by 0 bases and J by 5 bases, and 6 bases separated the two germline ends. The CDR3 runs 12 residues. Germline V lookup: CDR1 SGHDT, CDR2 YYEEEE. The chain's CDR3 is CASSLAVHEQYF. The CDR3 DNA reads TGTGCCAGCAGCTTGGCCGTCCACGAGCAGTACTTC. The variable domain in full, with the rest retrieved from reference TRBV5-6 and TRBJ2-7, is DAGVTQSPTHLIKTRGQQVTLRCSPKSGHDTVSWYQQALGQGPQFIFQYYEEEERQRGNFPDRFSGHQFPNYSSELNVNALLLGDSALYLCASSLAVHEQYFGPGTRLTVT.